This T cell receptor (beta chain) stems from a study of monozygotic twins with inflammatory bowel disease. After re-calling the 5' RACE reads, TCRdb lists one entry per CDR3 protein, DNA absent. The repertoire shows some 440,000 distinct CDR3 sequences; the top ten hold around 2.4%. Donors each contributed one blood sample measuring about 2.4 ml. Germline CDR1 and CDR2: DFQATT and SNEGSKA (reference sequence). This CDR3 is built from 13 residues. This clonotype was sampled from a human donor with ulcerative colitis or Crohn's disease, or a healthy co-twin of an affected twin (not recorded which). The specimen was blood. The chain links TRBV20-1 to TRBJ1-4; TCRdb selects TRBD1, and the lack of DNA leaves this call unchecked. CDR3 loop: CSAQRGYNEKLFF.